The present TCR beta chain was sequenced within a study of shared clonotypes between healthy human individuals. Study context: Three CD4 naive, three CD4 memory, two CD8 naive and one CD8 memory plate were used per donor. Study-level findings and limits: A handful of donors showed sharing of about 4.7% of naive CD4 clonotypes. Sampling covered blood only; tissue repertoires likely differ.

Trimming cost V 2 bases and J 3 bases, with 13 bases left between them. Germline loops: CDR1 MNHNS, CDR2 SASEGT. The CDR3 is 16 amino acids. It was CD45RO-negative cells, positively selected for CCR7, that made up naive CD8 cells, with terminally differentiated effector memory CD45RA+ cells excluded. Replicate PCRs for sorted subsets used around 200 ng DNA; this equaled 25,000 to 35,000 T cell genomes. The assay was immunoSEQ multiplex PCR, and TCRdb's table has in-frame clones only and misses some. The sample shows over 2,000,000 clones, 90% to 95% of them seen only once. With respect to this clone: Its antigen remains unknown.

Material for sequencing was naive CD8+ T cells from PBMCs. The TCR comes from a man aged 18-30 years in good health. Some clones in this sample may be carry-over from other donors' samples. V gene TRBV6-1 combines with J gene TRBJ2-2; a weak D match, TRBD1 (5 bases). For the CDR3, the DNA is TGTGCCAGCAGTGAATCTCCGACAGTCTACACCGGGGAGCTGTTTTTT. Translated, it gives CASSESPTVYTGELFF.